Below, 2 T cell receptor beta chains from the same sample are listed, as sequenced in a study of graft-versus-host responses after intestinal transplantation. These receptors are not linked to any known antigen. Using immunoSEQ multiplex PCR, the repertoire was profiled, and TCRdb retains in-frame clones only, with some absent. The sample contains around 99,000 clones, more than 85% of which appear only once. The source material was unstimulated CD8+ T cells sorted from spleen or lymph node cells, sampled before intestinal transplant. These receptors came from a human donor who received an intestinal transplant.

This clone appeared once. This sequence joins TRBV30 and TRBJ2-2; 7 bases are a match to TRBD1. CDR1 is GTSNPN, CDR2 SVGIG, per germline (reference sequence). The CDR3 runs to 17 residues. The V and J ends lost 2 bases and 3 bases, in that order; junction bases with no gene match: 12. CDR3: CAWSPTPTGVHTGELFF. CDR3 coding DNA: TGTGCCTGGAGTCCCACCCCAACAGGGGTGCACACCGGGGAGCTGTTTTTT. Combining the CDR3 with reference TRBV30 and TRBJ2-2 gives the whole variable domain SQTIHQWPATLVQPVGSPLSLECTVEGTSNPNLYWYRQAAGRGLQLLFYSVGIGQISSEVPQNLSASRPQDRQFILSSKKLLLSDSGFYLCAWSPTPTGVHTGELFFGEGSRLTVL.

The rearrangement links TRBV4-3 to TRBJ2-1; no clear D. Germline V gene sequence: CDR1 LGHNA, CDR2 YSLEER. The CDR3 has 15 amino acids. The ends were cut back, 0 bases at V and 4 bases at J, with 10 bases in the middle. CDR3 sequence reads: CASSQDPVAYNEQFF. The CDR3 region has the DNA TGCGCCAGCAGCCAAGATCCAGTAGCTTACAATGAGCAGTTCTTC.